Listed below are T cell receptor beta chains from one sample, sequenced in a study of blood T cell repertoires in COVID-19. Here immunoSEQ multiplex PCR was the method, and the copy in TCRdb shows in-frame clones only, minus some. The sample yields approximately 280,000 clones, approximately 90% seen once. Sequencing input: peripheral blood. The receptors here all came from a man aged 35 to 55 with acute or convalescent COVID-19. CDR3s include the opening cysteine and the closing phenylalanine or tryptophan. D genes are given only for firm matches. Where a row states a size, it is once, few, many or the class of an expanded clone; other rows omit it.

>TRBV2|14|few|TRBJ1-4|.
CASSVGRVNEKLFF
TGTGCCAGCAGTGTCGGCCGGGTTAATGAAAAACTGTTTTTT
>TRBV5-4|17|.|TRBJ2-2|TRBD2
CASSLMSGGAGTGELFF
TGTGCCAGCAGCTTGATGAGCGGGGGGGCAGGCACCGGGGAGCTGTTTTTT
>TRBV2|15|.|TRBJ1-3|TRBD1
CASSPEGTAGNTIYF
TGTGCCAGCAGCCCCGAGGGGACAGCAGGAAACACCATATATTTT
>TRBV5-1|15|.|TRBJ2-5|.
CASSLERGGQETQYF
TGCGCCAGCAGCTTGGAGAGGGGGGGGCAAGAGACCCAGTACTTC
>TRBV5-1|14|.|TRBJ1-2|TRBD1
CASSIGTGWNGYTF
TGCGCCAGCAGCATCGGGACAGGGTGGAATGGCTACACCTTC
>TRBV5-4|15|once|TRBJ1-2|.
CASSFTPIYASGYTF
TGTGCCAGCAGCTTTACCCCTATTTATGCGAGTGGCTACACCTTC
>TRBV3-1/TRBV3-2|16|.|TRBJ2-7|.
CASSQDLGGTSLGQYF
TGTGCCAGCAGCCAAGATCTGGGAGGAACTAGTTTGGGGCAGTACTTC
>TRBV30|12|.|TRBJ2-5|.
CAWSPQRETQYF
TGTGCCTGGAGTCCCCAGAGGGAGACCCAGTACTTC
>TRBV2|17|.|TRBJ1-4|TRBD1
CASSEGTGRVVGEKLFF
TGTGCCAGCAGTGAAGGGACAGGGAGGGTTGTCGGTGAAAAACTGTTTTTT
>TRBV5-5|14|once|TRBJ2-2|TRBD1
CASLTSGGTGELFF
TGTGCCAGCTTAACTTCAGGGGGCACCGGGGAGCTGTTTTTT
>TRBV6-5|14|.|TRBJ1-1|.
CASSYRGTNTEAFF
TGTGCCAGCAGTTACCGGGGAACAAACACTGAAGCTTTCTTT
>TRBV11-1|16|.|TRBJ2-1|TRBD1
CASSLAGLTGVNEQFF
TGTGCCAGCAGCTTAGCGGGGCTGACAGGGGTCAATGAGCAGTTCTTC
>TRBV5-8|12|.|TRBJ1-1|.
CASSFLRGGTFF
TGTGCCAGCAGCTTCCTAAGGGGCGGGACTTTCTTT
>TRBV12-3/TRBV12-4|12|.|TRBJ1-2|.
CASSRGFHGYTF
TGTGCCAGCAGTAGGGGGTTTCATGGCTACACCTTC
>TRBV25-1|13|.|TRBJ1-1|.
CASSHLEGTEAFF
TGTGCCAGCAGCCACTTGGAGGGAACTGAAGCTTTCTTT
>TRBV2|14|once|TRBJ1-1|.
CASSEWQLNTEAFF
TGTGCCAGCAGTGAATGGCAGTTGAACACTGAAGCTTTCTTT
>TRBV11-3|17|.|TRBJ2-3|TRBD2
CASSPGLAGEATDTQYF
TGTGCCAGCAGCCCCGGACTAGCGGGGGAGGCCACAGATACGCAGTATTTT
>TRBV7-9|16|.|TRBJ2-6|.
CASSPVASSGANVLTF
TGTGCCAGCAGCCCGGTCGCGAGCTCTGGGGCCAACGTCCTGACTTTC
>TRBV7-9|14|once|TRBJ1-2|TRBD1
CASSPDRDLYGYTF
TGTGCCAGCAGCCCGGACAGGGACCTCTATGGCTACACCTTC
>TRBV30|15|once|TRBJ1-6|.
CAWSAFSDSNSPLHF
TGTGCCTGGAGTGCCTTTTCGGACAGTAATTCACCCCTCCACTTT
>TRBV9|16|.|TRBJ2-1|TRBD2
CASSPGLAGNYNEQFF
TGTGCCAGCAGCCCGGGACTAGCGGGGAATTACAATGAGCAGTTCTTC
>TRBV6-5|15|.|TRBJ2-7|.
CASSYSSQGGYEQYF
TGTGCCAGCAGTTACTCGAGTCAGGGAGGATACGAGCAGTACTTC
>TRBV7-8|16|few|TRBJ1-2|TRBD1
CASSFFTGVPIYGYTF
TGTGCCAGCAGCTTCTTTACAGGGGTCCCCATTTATGGCTACACCTTC